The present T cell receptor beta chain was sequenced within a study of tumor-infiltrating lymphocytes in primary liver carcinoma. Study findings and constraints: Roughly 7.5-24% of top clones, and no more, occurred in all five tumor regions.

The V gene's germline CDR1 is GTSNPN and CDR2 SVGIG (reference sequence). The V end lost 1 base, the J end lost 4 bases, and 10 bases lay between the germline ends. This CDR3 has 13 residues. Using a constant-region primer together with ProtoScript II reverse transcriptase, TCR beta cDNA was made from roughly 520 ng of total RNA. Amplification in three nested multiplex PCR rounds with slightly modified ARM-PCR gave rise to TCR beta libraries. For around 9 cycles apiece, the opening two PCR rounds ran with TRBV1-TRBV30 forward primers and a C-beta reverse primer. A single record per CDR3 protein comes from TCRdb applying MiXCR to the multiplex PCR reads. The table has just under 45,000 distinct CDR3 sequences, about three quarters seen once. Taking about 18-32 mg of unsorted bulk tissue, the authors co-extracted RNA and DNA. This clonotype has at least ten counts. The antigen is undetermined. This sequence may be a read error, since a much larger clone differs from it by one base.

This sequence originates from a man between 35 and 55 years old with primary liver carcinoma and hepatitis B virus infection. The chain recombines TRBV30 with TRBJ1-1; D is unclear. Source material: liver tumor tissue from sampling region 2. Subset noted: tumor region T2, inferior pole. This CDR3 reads CAWSARPATEAFF. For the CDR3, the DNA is TGTGCCTGGAGTGCAAGACCGGCCACTGAAGCTTTCTTT.